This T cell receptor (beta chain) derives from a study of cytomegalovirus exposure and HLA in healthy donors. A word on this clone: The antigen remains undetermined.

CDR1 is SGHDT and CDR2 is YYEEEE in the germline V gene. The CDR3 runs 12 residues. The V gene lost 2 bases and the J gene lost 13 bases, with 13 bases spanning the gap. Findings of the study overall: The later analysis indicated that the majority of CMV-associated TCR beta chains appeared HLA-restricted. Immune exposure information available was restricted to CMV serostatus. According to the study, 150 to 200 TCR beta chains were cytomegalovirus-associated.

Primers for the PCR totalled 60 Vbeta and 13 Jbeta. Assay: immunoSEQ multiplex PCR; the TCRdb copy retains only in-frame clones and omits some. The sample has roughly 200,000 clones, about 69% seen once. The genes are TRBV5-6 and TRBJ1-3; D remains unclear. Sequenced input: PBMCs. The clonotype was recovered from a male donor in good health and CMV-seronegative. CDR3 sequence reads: CASSFGRGAIYF. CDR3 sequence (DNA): TGTGCCAGCAGCTTCGGCCGAGGAGCTATATATTTT.